The rows below give T cell receptor beta chains drawn from one sample of a study of T cell repertoires in cytomegalovirus infection. For these receptors, no antigen is known. TCRdb itself ran the reads through MiXCR, one entry per CDR3 protein. Of about 20,000 distinct CDR3 sequences in the sample, over 40% were seen once. The source material was CD8+ T cells from cultured PBMCs, sampled from culture after CMV antigen stimulation. These receptor sequences come from a human donor in good health (CMV status not recorded). Some clones in this sample may be carry-over from other donors' samples. The CDR3 runs from the conserved cysteine through the conserved F or W. D genes are given only for firm matches. For some rows the clone size is stated as once, few or many, or as a class when expanded; others skip it.

cdr3_nt: TGCAGTGCTTTAGCGGGTCCTGTAGGTAATGAGCAGTTCTTC
cdr3_aa: CSALAGPVGNEQFF
v_call: TRBV20-1
d_call: TRBD2
cdr3_length: 14
j_call: TRBJ2-1
clone_size: .

cdr3_nt: TGTGCCAGCAGCTTACGACAGGGGCTTTACGAGCAGTACTTC
cdr3_aa: CASSLRQGLYEQYF
v_call: TRBV7-8
d_call: TRBD1
cdr3_length: 14
j_call: TRBJ2-7
clone_size: many

cdr3_nt: TGCGCCAGCAGTGAGGGGACTAGCGGGCGGAACAATGAGCAGTTCTTC
cdr3_aa: CASSEGTSGRNNEQFF
v_call: TRBV10-2
d_call: TRBD2
cdr3_length: 16
j_call: TRBJ2-1
clone_size: few

cdr3_nt: TGTGCCAGCAGCTTAGCATCAGGGGCATCCTACAATGAGCAGTTCTTC
cdr3_aa: CASSLASGASYNEQFF
v_call: TRBV7-6
d_call: .
cdr3_length: 16
j_call: TRBJ2-1
clone_size: .

cdr3_nt: TGTGCCTGGAGTGTCGGGACAACGGACAATCAGCCCCAGCATTTT
cdr3_aa: CAWSVGTTDNQPQHF
v_call: TRBV30
d_call: .
cdr3_length: 15
j_call: TRBJ1-5
clone_size: .

cdr3_nt: TGTGCCAGCAGTGAAGCTTCAGGCGGAACCTACGAGCAGTACTTC
cdr3_aa: CASSEASGGTYEQYF
v_call: TRBV6-1
d_call: .
cdr3_length: 15
j_call: TRBJ2-7
clone_size: .

cdr3_nt: TGTGCCAGCAGCTTGGGAGGGGGCTTCTCCTACGAGCAGTACTTC
cdr3_aa: CASSLGGGFSYEQYF
v_call: TRBV7-2
d_call: .
cdr3_length: 15
j_call: TRBJ2-7
clone_size: .

cdr3_nt: TGCAGTGCTCCTATTCCCGGGACAGCAGGCAATCAGCCCCAGCATTTT
cdr3_aa: CSAPIPGTAGNQPQHF
v_call: TRBV20-1
d_call: TRBD1
cdr3_length: 16
j_call: TRBJ1-5
clone_size: .

cdr3_nt: TGTGCCAGCAGCGGGACAGGGGGCTTGATCACTGAAGCTTTCTTT
cdr3_aa: CASSGTGGLITEAFF
v_call: TRBV27
d_call: TRBD1
cdr3_length: 15
j_call: TRBJ1-1
clone_size: .

cdr3_nt: TGCGCCAGCAGCTTCCGGGGACCCACAGATACGCAGTATTTT
cdr3_aa: CASSFRGPTDTQYF
v_call: TRBV5-1
d_call: .
cdr3_length: 14
j_call: TRBJ2-3
clone_size: .

cdr3_nt: TGTGCCAGCAGGACACAGGGGGCAAACTATGGCTACACCTTC
cdr3_aa: CASRTQGANYGYTF
v_call: TRBV27
d_call: TRBD1
cdr3_length: 14
j_call: TRBJ1-2
clone_size: many

cdr3_nt: TGTGCCAGCAGTTTCAGACAGGGGTACAATCAGCCCCAGCATTTT
cdr3_aa: CASSFRQGYNQPQHF
v_call: TRBV12-3/TRBV12-4
d_call: TRBD1
cdr3_length: 15
j_call: TRBJ1-5
clone_size: many

cdr3_nt: TGTGCCAGCACTTCTCTTAGGAGCGGGGGGTACAATGAGCAGTTCTTC
cdr3_aa: CASTSLRSGGYNEQFF
v_call: TRBV27
d_call: TRBD2
cdr3_length: 16
j_call: TRBJ2-1
clone_size: .

cdr3_nt: TGTGCCAGCAGTTGGACTGCTAATCAGCCCCAGCATTTT
cdr3_aa: CASSWTANQPQHF
v_call: TRBV2
d_call: .
cdr3_length: 13
j_call: TRBJ1-5
clone_size: many

cdr3_nt: TGTGCCAGCAGTTACTGGGGACTAGGAGGGGGCCATGAGCAGTTCTTC
cdr3_aa: CASSYWGLGGGHEQFF
v_call: TRBV6-6
d_call: .
cdr3_length: 16
j_call: TRBJ2-1
clone_size: .

cdr3_nt: TGTGCCAGCAGGAACAGCGGGGGGGAGTACAATGAGCAGTTCTTC
cdr3_aa: CASRNSGGEYNEQFF
v_call: TRBV28
d_call: TRBD2
cdr3_length: 15
j_call: TRBJ2-1
clone_size: .

cdr3_nt: TGTGCCAGCAGCCCACCCCCGGGGAGTTTGAACACTGAAGCTTTCTTT
cdr3_aa: CASSPPPGSLNTEAFF
v_call: TRBV7-9
d_call: .
cdr3_length: 16
j_call: TRBJ1-1
clone_size: few

cdr3_nt: TGTGCCAGCAGCCTCCGTGGAGCGGGGGGTAGGAATGAGCAGTTCTTC
cdr3_aa: CASSLRGAGGRNEQFF
v_call: TRBV7-2
d_call: TRBD2
cdr3_length: 16
j_call: TRBJ2-1
clone_size: few

cdr3_nt: TGTGCCAGCAGCCTACTGTCGAGCTCCTACGAGCAGTACTTC
cdr3_aa: CASSLLSSSYEQYF
v_call: TRBV7-8
d_call: .
cdr3_length: 14
j_call: TRBJ2-7
clone_size: few

cdr3_nt: TGCGCCAGCAGCCAAGTTTCAGGGGGGGAGACCCAGTACTTC
cdr3_aa: CASSQVSGGETQYF
v_call: TRBV4-1
d_call: .
cdr3_length: 14
j_call: TRBJ2-5
clone_size: once

cdr3_nt: TGTGCCAGCACCCAGCGGGTCGGCTACGAGCAGTACTTC
cdr3_aa: CASTQRVGYEQYF
v_call: TRBV7-2
d_call: .
cdr3_length: 13
j_call: TRBJ2-7
clone_size: .

cdr3_nt: TGTGCCAGCAGCCAAGTTGATAGCGGGGGCGCAGATACGCAGTATTTT
cdr3_aa: CASSQVDSGGADTQYF
v_call: TRBV14
d_call: TRBD2
cdr3_length: 16
j_call: TRBJ2-3
clone_size: medium-sized

cdr3_nt: TGTGCCAGCAGCTTATTCGGACACCCACACCAGTACTTC
cdr3_aa: CASSLFGHPHQYF
v_call: TRBV7-9
d_call: .
cdr3_length: 13
j_call: TRBJ2-5
clone_size: .

cdr3_nt: TGTGCCAGCAGCCCCCGCGTCGTCGGGGGCCTATTCGCTAACTATGGCTACACCTTC
cdr3_aa: CASSPRVVGGLFANYGYTF
v_call: TRBV7-7
d_call: .
cdr3_length: 19
j_call: TRBJ1-2
clone_size: many

cdr3_nt: TGTGCCAGCAGCTTAGCTAGCGGAGGTTCCTCCTACAATGAGCAGTTCTTC
cdr3_aa: CASSLASGGSSYNEQFF
v_call: TRBV7-6
d_call: .
cdr3_length: 17
j_call: TRBJ2-1
clone_size: few

cdr3_nt: TGTGCCACCAGCAGAGAAGGGCCTAATGAAAAACTGTTTTTT
cdr3_aa: CATSREGPNEKLFF
v_call: TRBV15
d_call: .
cdr3_length: 14
j_call: TRBJ1-4
clone_size: .

cdr3_nt: TGCAGTGCTAGAGTGAAAGACAGCTACGAGCAGTACTTC
cdr3_aa: CSARVKDSYEQYF
v_call: TRBV20-1
d_call: .
cdr3_length: 13
j_call: TRBJ2-7
clone_size: .

cdr3_nt: TGTGCCAGCAGGCCCCCCGGGACTAGCGGGAGGGCCAATGAGCAGTTCTTC
cdr3_aa: CASRPPGTSGRANEQFF
v_call: TRBV7-9
d_call: TRBD2
cdr3_length: 17
j_call: TRBJ2-1
clone_size: .

cdr3_nt: TGTGCCAGTTCGGACAGGGCCTACAATGAGCAGTTCTTC
cdr3_aa: CASSDRAYNEQFF
v_call: TRBV19
d_call: TRBD1
cdr3_length: 13
j_call: TRBJ2-1
clone_size: .

cdr3_nt: TGCGCCAGCAGCCAAGAGGTGGACAATGAGCAGTTCTTC
cdr3_aa: CASSQEVDNEQFF
v_call: TRBV4-1
d_call: .
cdr3_length: 13
j_call: TRBJ2-1
clone_size: .

cdr3_nt: TGTGCCAGCAGCCTAGCGGGAGTACCTGAGCAGTTCTTC
cdr3_aa: CASSLAGVPEQFF
v_call: TRBV12-3/TRBV12-4
d_call: TRBD2
cdr3_length: 13
j_call: TRBJ2-1
clone_size: few

cdr3_nt: TGTGCCAGCAGTTTAGGGGCGGAGACCTACGAGCAGTACTTC
cdr3_aa: CASSLGAETYEQYF
v_call: TRBV12-3/TRBV12-4
d_call: .
cdr3_length: 14
j_call: TRBJ2-7
clone_size: .

cdr3_nt: TGTGCCAGCAGTGAAAGGGACAGGGGGGCAGATACGCAGTATTTT
cdr3_aa: CASSERDRGADTQYF
v_call: TRBV6-1
d_call: TRBD1
cdr3_length: 15
j_call: TRBJ2-3
clone_size: many

cdr3_nt: TGTGCCAGCAGCTTAGCGGGGCAGGGCACTGAAGCTTTCTTT
cdr3_aa: CASSLAGQGTEAFF
v_call: TRBV11-1
d_call: .
cdr3_length: 14
j_call: TRBJ1-1
clone_size: .

cdr3_nt: TGTGCCAGTAGTATAGATGGATTCGGCTACACCTTC
cdr3_aa: CASSIDGFGYTF
v_call: TRBV19
d_call: .
cdr3_length: 12
j_call: TRBJ1-2
clone_size: .

cdr3_nt: TGTGCCAGCAGCTTGGTTTCCGGGACAGGGGGAGAGACCCAGTACTTC
cdr3_aa: CASSLVSGTGGETQYF
v_call: TRBV5-5
d_call: TRBD1
cdr3_length: 16
j_call: TRBJ2-5
clone_size: .

cdr3_nt: TGTGCCAGCAGCCGACCTACAGGGCAGAACACTGAAGCTTTCTTT
cdr3_aa: CASSRPTGQNTEAFF
v_call: TRBV7-6
d_call: .
cdr3_length: 15
j_call: TRBJ1-1
clone_size: .

cdr3_nt: TGTGCCTGGAGTCTACTAGCGGGGGGGGGGGCCTACAATGAGCAGTTCTTC
cdr3_aa: CAWSLLAGGGAYNEQFF
v_call: TRBV30
d_call: TRBD2
cdr3_length: 17
j_call: TRBJ2-1
clone_size: .

cdr3_nt: TGTGCCAGCAGCGCTCCTAGCGGGACCACAGATACGCAGTATTTT
cdr3_aa: CASSAPSGTTDTQYF
v_call: TRBV9
d_call: TRBD2
cdr3_length: 15
j_call: TRBJ2-3
clone_size: few